This T cell receptor (beta chain) appears in the sequencing data of a study of T cell responses to AZD1222 COVID-19 vaccine. Regarding the study as a whole: The study found Spike-specific TCR breadth and depth rose after two AZD1222 doses.

The table lists this clone with a few counts. The antigen is unknown. Here immunoSEQ multiplex PCR was the method, and the copy in TCRdb shows in-frame clones only, minus some. The sample gives tens of thousands of clones, about 83% of which show up once; approximately 52% is in the top ten. The sample here was peripheral blood, taken on day 0 of AZD1222 vaccination. The sequence was collected from an adult in good health.

The CDR3 here is CASSLGNNEQFF. Here the CDR3 DNA reads TGCGCCAGCAGCTTGGGAAACAATGAGCAGTTCTTC. The chain recombines TRBV5-1 with TRBJ2-1; D gene uncertain. V was shortened by 0 bases and J by 5 bases, with 3 bases between the two germline ends. This CDR3 spans 12 amino acids. Germline CDR1 SGHRS, CDR2 YFSETQ.